This TCR beta chain is drawn from a study of shared clonotypes between healthy human individuals. Points from the study as a whole: Limited genetic and exposure-history diversity came from having few donors.

The investigators split CD4+ cells into a CD45RA+ naive subset and a CD45RA-negative memory subset. Clones were sequenced by immunoSEQ multiplex PCR, and TCRdb holds only the in-frame ones, with some missing. The sample yields 1.4 million or so clones, approximately 98.5% seen once. Of note for this clone: Its antigen is currently unknown.

Sequencing was performed on naive CD4+ T cells sorted from blood. Subset noted: CD45RA+ positively selected. This TCR came from a man aged 25-45 years in good health.

CDR3 DNA sequence: TGTGCCAGCAGACAGACAGGGCCTAGCACAGATACGCAGTATTTT. Protein: CASRQTGPSTDTQYF. V gene TRBV7-9 combines with J gene TRBJ2-3; the match to TRBD1 covers 7 bases. Losses at the gene ends were 6 bases for V and 0 bases for J; bases not matched to a gene: 6. CDR1 is SEHNR, CDR2 FQNEAQ, per germline (reference sequence). CDR3 length equals 15 residues.